The sequence of this T cell receptor (beta chain) was determined in a study of blood T cell repertoires in COVID-19. Germline loops: CDR1 SGHTA, CDR2 FQGNSA. The ends were cut back, 2 bases at V and 4 bases at J, with 12 bases in the middle. The CDR3 covers 15 residues. In the authors' workflow: Amplification from reference gene primers served as the basis for estimated nucleated cell counts. Data came from immunoSEQ multiplex PCR; TCRdb stores just in-frame clones and leaves some out. V and J calls and clone size come straight from that table; D and trimming were deduced from the DNA. Of 300,000 or so clones in the sample, more than 75% were seen once. Self-reported history from a screening survey and questionnaire set each donor's cohort.

Material: PBMCs or T cells enriched from blood (not recorded which). The receptor was isolated from a young woman who had recovered from COVID-19. This chain uses TRBV7-2 with TRBJ2-1; D gene unclear. The CDR3 coding sequence is TGTGCCAGCAGCTTATCAGACTCCCATTACAATGAGCAGTTCTTC. This gives the protein CASSLSDSHYNEQFF.